This TCR beta chain was identified during a study of T-cell reconstitution after alpha-beta-depleted transplantation in children. Study results and caveats: Recipient T cells and thymic progenitors that survived gave rise to the high TCRbeta diversity observed at day 60 in some patients. One year after transplant, T-cell counts and diversity came mostly from newly produced T cells. Several hundred rapidly expanded clones from non-depleted graft cells reportedly supplied alpha-beta T cells about two months post-transplant.

This clonotype has a count of ten or more. Its antigen is still unknown. Molecular barcoding with unique molecular identifiers was used for the TCRbeta library. From the PCR reads, TCRdb called clonotypes with MiXCR, one entry per CDR3 protein. The top ten hold 15% to 20% of the sample, which has approximately 150,000 distinct CDR3 sequences, 8.5% to 10% seen once. The sample consisted of PBMCs, mostly from graft donor cells, taken 180 days after TCRalphabeta/CD19-depleted stem cell transplant. The clonotype comes from a female patient aged 2-15 years who had a stem cell transplant for congenital amegakaryocytic thrombocytopenia, so the T cells may come from the graft donor.

The CDR3 loop is CSATGVTDTQYF. DNA for the CDR3: TGCAGTGCCACGGGGGTCACAGATACGCAGTATTTT. The chain combines TRBV20-1 with TRBJ2-3; a weak D match, TRBD2 (6 bases). The CDR3 consists of 12 residues. CDR1 DFQATT and CDR2 SNEGSKA come from the germline V gene (reference sequence). V lost 6 bases to trimming and J lost 2 bases, with 9 bases between them.